The clone carrying this T cell receptor beta chain was counted once. This CDR3 has 14 residues. V gave up 6 bases and J gave up 1 base, with 12 bases separating them. The germline CDR1 and CDR2 sequences are MDHEN and SYDVKM. The data are from a study of blood T cell repertoires in COVID-19. About the research overall: T cells, B-cell-depleted T cells, or PBMCs provided the cDNA or gDNA that served as material.

Cohort placement rested on clinical history that participants reported themselves. The protocol was immunoSEQ multiplex PCR, while the TCRdb copy is restricted to in-frame clones and leaves out a portion. The table shows under 200,000 clones, with around 84% occurring only once. This rearrangement joins TRBV28 to TRBJ1-1; D is undetermined. The sample was PBMCs or T cells enriched from blood (not recorded which). This receptor was taken from a woman aged 45 to 65 who had recovered from COVID-19. CDR3 in amino acids: CASSRVTRNTEAFF. CDR3 in DNA: TGTGCCAGCAGCCGGGTCACTCGGAACACTGAAGCTTTCTTT.